The 10 T cell receptor beta chains reported below all come from one sample, sequenced in a study of blood T cell repertoires in COVID-19 (dated by TCRdb to the early 2020s). The library relied on the immunoSEQ multiplex PCR assay. The table comes from immuneACCESS by way of TCRdb, which keeps in-frame sequences with V and J called. Part of the clones is missing from these tables; in studies checked, under half for an unresolved V gene and the rest for unknown reasons. In all, the sample holds under 200,000 clones, and roughly 84% of those were seen once. The ten largest clones represent approximately 14% of the sample. Sequencing used peripheral blood. The receptors originated from a young man with active or convalescent COVID-19.

The chain employs TRBV9 and TRBJ2-3; D may be TRBD2 (5 bases). V shed 0 bases and J shed 5 bases, with 19 bases lying between them. The CDR3 extends over 17 amino acids. CDR1 is SGDLS and CDR2 is YYNGEE in the germline V gene. CDR3 sequence (DNA): TGTGCCAGCAGCGTAGATCCGGGAACGGGGTACATAGATACGCAGTATTTT. This encodes CASSVDPGTGYIDTQYF.

This clone was seen just once. This CDR3 reads CASSIGTGVHQPQHF. DNA of the CDR3: TGTGCCAGTAGTATAGGGACAGGGGTCCATCAGCCCCAGCATTTT. V gene TRBV19 combines with J gene TRBJ1-5; 9 nucleotides line up with TRBD1. Germline V gene lookup returns CDR1 LNHDA and CDR2 SQIVND (reference sequence). J lost 5 bases, V lost 1 base, and 3 bases had no gene match. This CDR3 region has 15 residues.

The rearrangement links TRBV11-3 to TRBJ2-5; D is perhaps TRBD2 (6 bases). The germline V gene has CDR1 SGHNT and CDR2 YENEEA. CDR3 length equals 14 residues. Trimming took 5 bases from V and 5 from J, leaving 15 bases between them. DNA for the CDR3: TGTGCCAGCAGCATCGGGGGAGATCAGGAGACCCAGTACTTC. Translation gives CASSIGGDQETQYF.

The chain carries TRBV12-5 and TRBJ2-7; tentatively, D is TRBD2 (6 bases). The germline V gene encodes CDR1 LGHNT and CDR2 FRNRAP. V lost 5 bases, J lost 4 bases, and 12 bases lay in between. This CDR3 has 13 amino acids. CDR3 sequence: CASGPSGAYEQYF. CDR3 nucleotide sequence: TGTGCTAGTGGTCCCTCGGGAGCTTACGAGCAGTACTTC.

The rearrangement joins TRBV5-1 to TRBJ2-2; no clear D. CDR3 length equals 15 residues. Trimming stripped 0 bases from V and 0 bases from J, with 6 bases between. CDR1 and CDR2 (germline): SGHRS, YFSETQ. The CDR3 coding sequence is TGCGCCAGCAGCTTGGGGTCAGCGAACACCGGGGAGCTGTTTTTT. This gives the protein CASSLGSANTGELFF. The complete variable domain, with remaining parts taken from reference TRBV5-1 and TRBJ2-2, reads KAGVTQTPRYLIKTRGQQVTLSCSPISGHRSVSWYQQTPGQGLQFLFEYFSETQRNKGNFPGRFSGRQFSNSRSEMNVSTLELGDSALYLCASSLGSANTGELFFGEGSRLTVL.

The chain employs TRBV4-1 and TRBJ1-1, with D tentatively TRBD1 (6 bases). The germline V gene has CDR1 MGHRA and CDR2 YSYEKL. The V gene lost 6 bases and the J gene lost 3 bases, with 11 bases spanning the gap. This CDR3 has 13 amino acids. The DNA of the CDR3 is TGCGCCAGCAGAACAGGGTTAGACACTGAAGCTTTCTTT. Its protein is CASRTGLDTEAFF.

The chain uses TRBV19 and TRBJ2-6; a possible D gene is TRBD2 (5 bases). Germline V gene data show CDR1 as LNHDA and CDR2 as SQIVND (reference sequence). V was shortened by 7 bases and J by 2 bases, with 9 bases between the two germline ends. This CDR3 spans 14 amino acids. CDR3 in amino acids: CASIGRAGANVLTF. DNA of the CDR3: TGTGCCAGTATAGGGAGAGCTGGGGCCAACGTCCTGACTTTC.

The chain uses TRBV7-2 and TRBJ2-2, with 8 bases aligning to TRBD1. Germline loops: CDR1 SGHTA, CDR2 FQGNSA. The CDR3 sequence is 14 residues long. V lost 5 bases to trimming and J lost 8 bases; unmatched junction nucleotides: 7. CDR3 in DNA: TGTGCCAGCAGCCGGCACCGGGACAGGGGGGAGCTGTTTTTT. Protein: CASSRHRDRGELFF.

This chain connects TRBV6-4 to TRBJ1-2; D is unresolved. The V end was cut by 4 bases, the J end by 0 bases, with 9 bases between. The CDR3 is 14 residues long. Looked up from germline, CDR1 is MRHNA and CDR2 is SNTAGT. The CDR3 sequence is CASSVEGANYGYTF. The CDR3, as DNA: TGTGCCAGCAGTGTTGAGGGTGCTAACTATGGCTACACCTTC.

The chain has TRBV28 and TRBJ1-2; tentative D call: TRBD1 (5 bases). Germline CDR1 is MDHEN and CDR2 is SYDVKM. Trimming took off 4 bases at V and 5 bases at J, with 20 bases between the two ends. The CDR3 spans 16 residues. The CDR3 bases are TGTGCCAGCAGTTCGGTGCCGGGGCGGGATGTATATGGCTACACCTTC. It encodes CASSSVPGRDVYGYTF.